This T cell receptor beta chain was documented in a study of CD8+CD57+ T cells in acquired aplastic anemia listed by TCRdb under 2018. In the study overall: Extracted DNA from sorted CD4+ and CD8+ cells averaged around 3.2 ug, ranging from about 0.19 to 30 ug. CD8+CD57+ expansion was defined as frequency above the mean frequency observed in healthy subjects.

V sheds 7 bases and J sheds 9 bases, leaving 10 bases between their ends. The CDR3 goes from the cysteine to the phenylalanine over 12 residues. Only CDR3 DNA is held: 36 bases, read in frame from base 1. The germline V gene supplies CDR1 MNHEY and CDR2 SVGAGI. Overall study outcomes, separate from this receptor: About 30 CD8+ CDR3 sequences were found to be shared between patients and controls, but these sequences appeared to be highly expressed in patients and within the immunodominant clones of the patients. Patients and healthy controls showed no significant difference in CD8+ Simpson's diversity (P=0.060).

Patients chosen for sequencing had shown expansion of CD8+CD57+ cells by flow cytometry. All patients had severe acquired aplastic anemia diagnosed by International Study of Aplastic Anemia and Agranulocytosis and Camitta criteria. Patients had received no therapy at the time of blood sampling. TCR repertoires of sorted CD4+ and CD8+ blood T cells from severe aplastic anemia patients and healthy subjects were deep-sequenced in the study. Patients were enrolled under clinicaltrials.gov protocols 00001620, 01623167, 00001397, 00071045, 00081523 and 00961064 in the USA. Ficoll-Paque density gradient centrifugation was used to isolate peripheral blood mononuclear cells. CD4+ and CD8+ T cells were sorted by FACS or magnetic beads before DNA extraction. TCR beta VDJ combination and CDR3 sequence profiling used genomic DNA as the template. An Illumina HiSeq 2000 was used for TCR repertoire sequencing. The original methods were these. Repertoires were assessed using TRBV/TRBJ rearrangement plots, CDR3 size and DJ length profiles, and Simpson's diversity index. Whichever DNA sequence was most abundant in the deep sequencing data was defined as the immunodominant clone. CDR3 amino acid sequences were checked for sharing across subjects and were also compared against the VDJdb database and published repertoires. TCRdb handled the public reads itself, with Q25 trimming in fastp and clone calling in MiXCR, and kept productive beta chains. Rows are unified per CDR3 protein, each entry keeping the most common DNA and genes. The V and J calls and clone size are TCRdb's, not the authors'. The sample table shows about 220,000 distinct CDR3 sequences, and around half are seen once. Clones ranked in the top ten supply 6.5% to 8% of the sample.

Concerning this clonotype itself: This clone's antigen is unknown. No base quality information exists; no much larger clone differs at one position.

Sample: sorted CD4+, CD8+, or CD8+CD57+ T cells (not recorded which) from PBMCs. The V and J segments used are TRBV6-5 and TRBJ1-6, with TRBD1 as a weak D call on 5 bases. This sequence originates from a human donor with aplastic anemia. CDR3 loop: CASNPGGSPLHF. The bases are TGTGCCAGCAATCCGGGGGGTTCACCCCTCCACTTT.